These T cell receptor beta chains were read from a single sample in a study of blood T cell repertoires in COVID-19. The assay was immunoSEQ multiplex PCR, and TCRdb's table has in-frame clones only and misses some. The top ten hold approximately 2.9% of the sample, which has 470,000 or so clones, 80% to 90% seen once. Sequencing was done on a sample of peripheral blood. Receptors originate from a human donor in a cohort sampled during active COVID-19. CDR3s include the opening cysteine and the closing phenylalanine or tryptophan. D genes are given only for firm matches. Rows give clone size only sometimes, using once, few, many, or a class for an expanded clone.

J: TRBJ2-1; V: TRBV30; D: TRBD2; size: -; DNA: TGTGCCTTCCTAGCGGGCACTAGCGGGAGTACCTACAATGAGCAGTTCTTC; CDR3: CAFLAGTSGSTYNEQFF
J: TRBJ1-1; V: TRBV19; D: TRBD1; size: -; DNA: TGTGCCAGTAGTACGTCGAGACAGGGCACTGAAGCTTTCTTT; CDR3: CASSTSRQGTEAFF
J: TRBJ2-2; V: TRBV28; D: TRBD2; size: few; DNA: TGTGCCAGCATCATAGCGGGAGCGAGCGGGGAGCTGTTTTTT; CDR3: CASIIAGASGELFF
J: TRBJ2-5; V: TRBV5-1; D: -; size: -; DNA: TGCGCCAGCAGCTTGTTATCCGGTTTGCGGGCAGAGACCCAGTACTTC; CDR3: CASSLLSGLRAETQYF
J: TRBJ1-1; V: TRBV5-1; D: -; size: -; DNA: TGCGCCAGCAGCTTGGTTCCAGGGTCGGGCACTGAAGCTTTCTTT; CDR3: CASSLVPGSGTEAFF
J: TRBJ2-7; V: TRBV4-2; D: TRBD2; size: -; DNA: TGTGCCAGCAGCCAAGATCGGGGGGGGGATACCTACGAGCAGTACTTC; CDR3: CASSQDRGGDTYEQYF
J: TRBJ2-5; V: TRBV19; D: -; size: few; DNA: TGTGCCAGTAGTATAACAGGCCAAGAGACCCAGTACTTC; CDR3: CASSITGQETQYF
J: TRBJ1-2; V: TRBV19; D: -; size: few; DNA: TGTGCCAGTAGTATAGATTGGACCTCAGATTCGGGAGGCTACACCTTC; CDR3: CASSIDWTSDSGGYTF
J: TRBJ2-1; V: TRBV13; D: -; size: -; DNA: TGTGCCAGCAGCGTAGAGGGAGGCCCTCACAATGAGCAGTTCTTC; CDR3: CASSVEGGPHNEQFF
J: TRBJ2-7; V: TRBV6-6; D: -; size: -; DNA: TGTGCCAGCAGCCGAGGCGGGGTCGACTACGAGCAGTACTTC; CDR3: CASSRGGVDYEQYF
J: TRBJ2-7; V: TRBV7-3; D: -; size: -; DNA: TGTGCCAGCAGCGAAAACGACATCCCCTACGAGCAGTACTTC; CDR3: CASSENDIPYEQYF
J: TRBJ2-3; V: TRBV7-3; D: TRBD2; size: -; DNA: TGTGCCAGCAGCTTAGGACTAGCTATAAATACGCAGTATTTT; CDR3: CASSLGLAINTQYF
J: TRBJ2-5; V: TRBV30; D: TRBD2; size: once; DNA: TGTGCCTGGACCCTGGGGACTAGCGGGAGTGGAGAGACCCAGTACTTC; CDR3: CAWTLGTSGSGETQYF
J: TRBJ1-1; V: TRBV7-2; D: TRBD1; size: -; DNA: TGTGCCAGCACCGTACTGGCAGGGGGCACTGAAGCTTTCTTT; CDR3: CASTVLAGGTEAFF
J: TRBJ2-2; V: TRBV27; D: -; size: -; DNA: TGTGCCAGCAGTTTGGTCGGCGGGGAGCTGTTTTTT; CDR3: CASSLVGGELFF
J: TRBJ1-4; V: TRBV19; D: -; size: -; DNA: TGTGCCAGTAGTATAGGCAGGGTCGCAACTAATGAAAAACTGTTTTTT; CDR3: CASSIGRVATNEKLFF